These 5 T cell receptor beta chains came from one sample sequenced in a study of graft-versus-host responses after intestinal transplantation. Their antigens remain unidentified. Data came from immunoSEQ multiplex PCR; TCRdb stores just in-frame clones and leaves some out. Of 80,000 to 90,000 clones in the sample, 75% to 90% were seen once. This specimen consisted of unstimulated CD4+ T cells sorted from spleen or lymph node cells, obtained before intestinal transplant. The source of these receptors is a human donor who received an intestinal transplant.

The chain joins TRBV18 to TRBJ2-1; 7 positions match TRBD1. In germline, CDR1 is KGHSH, CDR2 LQKENI. V was pared by 6 bases and J by 5 bases, with 7 bases of the junction left unmatched. CDR3 size: 14 residues. This chain's CDR3 is CASSLKQGNNEQFF. The CDR3, as DNA: TGTGCCAGCTCGCTTAAACAGGGGAACAATGAGCAGTTCTTC.

The CDR3 DNA reads as TGTGCCAGTGCGGCCTCCTATGGCTACACCTTC. This gives the protein CASAASYGYTF. The rearrangement joins TRBV19 to TRBJ1-2; D remains unclear. V was trimmed by 8 bases and J by 4 bases, leaving 8 bases between them. CDR1 is LNHDA, CDR2 SQIVND, per germline (reference sequence). This CDR3 has 11 residues.

The J gene is TRBJ2-3, the V gene TRBV10-3; 12 positions agree with TRBD2. V lost 6 bases and J lost 4; bases outside the gene matches: 11. This CDR3 has 17 amino acids. Germline assignment: CDR1 ENHRY and CDR2 SYGVKD. The CDR3 DNA reads as TGTGCCATCAGCCGCCCCCCACTAGCGGGGGGCGCAGATACGCAGTATTTT. This translates into CAISRPPLAGGADTQYF.

There are a few counts of this clone. The V and J genes are TRBV25-1 and TRBJ1-2, with TRBD1 identical over 7 bases. Germline V gene data show CDR1 as MGHDK and CDR2 as SYGVNS. Germline trimming cut 4 bases from V and 8 bases from J; bases unmatched to any gene: 10. The CDR3 loop spans 14 amino acids. CDR3 sequence (DNA): TGTGCCAGCAGTGCCCGGAGACAGGGATCCGGCTACACCTTC. Its protein product is CASSARRQGSGYTF.

CDR3 sequence (DNA): TGTGCCAGCAGCCCAGTGGGGGGGGGACTGATTAATTCACCCCTCCACTTT. It specifies CASSPVGGGLINSPLHF. The rearrangement joins TRBV11-2 to TRBJ1-6; D is perhaps TRBD1 (5 bases). V was pared by 5 bases and J by 6 bases, with 20 bases between. Germline-derived CDR1 and CDR2 are SGHAT and FQNNGV. The CDR3 sequence is 17 residues long.